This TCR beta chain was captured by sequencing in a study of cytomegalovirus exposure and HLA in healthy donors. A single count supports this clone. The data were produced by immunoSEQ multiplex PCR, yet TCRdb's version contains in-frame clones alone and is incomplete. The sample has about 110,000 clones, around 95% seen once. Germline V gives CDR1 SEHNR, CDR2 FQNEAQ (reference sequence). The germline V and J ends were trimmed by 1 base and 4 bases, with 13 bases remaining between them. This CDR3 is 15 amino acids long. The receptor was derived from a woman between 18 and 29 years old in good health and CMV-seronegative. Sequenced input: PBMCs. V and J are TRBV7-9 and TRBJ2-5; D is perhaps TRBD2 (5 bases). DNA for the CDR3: TGTGCCAGCAGCTTAGAGAGCGGTGGGTTAGAGACCCAGTACTTC. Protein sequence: CASSLESGGLETQYF.